These 24 T cell receptor beta chains were sequenced from one sample in a study of cytotoxic CD8 clonotypes in ibrutinib-treated CLL. Only in-frame clones appear in the TCRdb table, and some are missing; sequencing was by immunoSEQ multiplex PCR. The table has hundreds of thousands of clones, 65% to 80% seen once. The sequencing here drew on PBMCs, taken after 12 months of ibrutinib treatment. The receptors shown here come from a human donor with chronic lymphocytic leukemia.

This chain uses TRBV6-5 with TRBJ1-5, with D possibly being TRBD1 (6 bases). CDR1 and CDR2 from the germline V gene are MNHEY and SVGAGI. The CDR3 covers 14 residues. Deletions cut 9 bases from V and 3 bases from J, with 15 bases between. The CDR3: CASQSGAANQPQHF. The DNA for the CDR3 is TGTGCCAGTCAATCGGGGGCGGCCAATCAGCCCCAGCATTTT.

The chain is built from TRBV7-3 and TRBJ1-1; the D is unclear. Between the trimmed V and J ends, which lost 3 bases and 3 bases, there was a span of 5 bases. CDR1 and CDR2 (germline): SGHTA, FQGTGA. This CDR3 has 12 residues. The chain's CDR3 is CASSFGYTEAFF. The CDR3 nucleotides are TGTGCCAGCAGCTTCGGGTACACTGAAGCTTTCTTT.

J is TRBJ2-6 and V is TRBV9; tentatively, D is TRBD2 (6 bases). The CDR3 loop spans 15 amino acids. Trimming left V 5 bases short and J 2 bases short, with 11 bases between. The germline V gene has CDR1 SGDLS and CDR2 YYNGEE. In DNA, the CDR3 is TGTGCCAGCAGTATCGGGGGAACTGGGGCCAACGTCCTGACTTTC. Its protein product is CASSIGGTGANVLTF.

This clone was picked up many times. The chain is built from TRBV15 and TRBJ1-1; D remains ambiguous. Per germline, CDR1 LNHNV and CDR2 YYDKDF (reference sequence). Between the trimmed V and J ends, which lost 0 bases and 4 bases, there was a span of 9 bases. The CDR3 spans 14 residues. The CDR3 DNA follows: TGTGCCACCAGCAGAGATCTGGAATCCACTGAAGCTTTCTTT. Translated, it gives CATSRDLESTEAFF. Based on the CDR3 plus reference TRBV15 and TRBJ1-1, the full variable domain is DAMVIQNPRYQVTQFGKPVTLSCSQTLNHNVMYWYQQKSSQAPKLLFHYYDKDFNNEADTPDNFQSRRPNTSFCFLDIRSPGLGDTAMYLCATSRDLESTEAFFGQGTRLTVV.

The chain uses TRBV29-1 and TRBJ2-5; no clear D gene. Deletions cut 4 bases from V and 0 bases from J, with 12 bases between. CDR3 length: 14 residues. Germline V gene sequence: CDR1 SQVTM, CDR2 ANQGSEA. The CDR3 sequence: CSVAGPEYQETQYF. The CDR3 coding sequence is TGCAGCGTTGCCGGTCCCGAGTACCAAGAGACCCAGTACTTC.

There are a few counts of this clone. The chain is built from TRBV11-2 and TRBJ1-5, with 8 bases identical to TRBD1. The junction had 2 bases not matched to a gene; V was cut back by 4 bases and J by 0 bases. Germline assignment: CDR1 SGHAT and CDR2 FQNNGV. The CDR3 covers 15 residues. This chain's CDR3 is CASSSTGGSNQPQHF. The CDR3 DNA is TGTGCCAGCAGCTCAACAGGGGGTAGCAATCAGCCCCAGCATTTT.

J is TRBJ1-2 and V is TRBV27; weak D call: TRBD1 (6 bases). Germline V lookup: CDR1 MNHEY, CDR2 SMNVEV (reference sequence). The CDR3 is made up of 17 amino acids. Trimming removed 6 bases at V and 2 bases at J, with 22 bases between. The CDR3 nucleotides are TGTGCCAGCAGCCTCACAGGGAGTCGGGCGATCAACTATGGCTACACCTTC. Its translation is CASSLTGSRAINYGYTF.

This sequence joins TRBV7-3 and TRBJ2-3; 8 bases match TRBD2. The germline V gene encodes CDR1 SGHTA and CDR2 FQGTGA. V was clipped by 4 bases and J by 5 bases; unmatched bases: 8. The CDR3 spans 15 residues. CDR3 bases: TGTGCCAGCAGCTCATCAGCGGGAGAACTAGATACGCAGTATTTT. Amino acids: CASSSSAGELDTQYF.

The chain joins TRBV28 to TRBJ1-1; 7 bases agree with TRBD1. Germline V lookup: CDR1 MDHEN, CDR2 SYDVKM. CDR3 size: 14 residues. After removal of 5 bases from V and 1 base from J, the junction contained 4 bases not matched to a gene. The CDR3 sequence: CASSPTGENTEAFF. The CDR3 nucleotides read TGTGCCAGCAGTCCAACAGGGGAGAACACTGAAGCTTTCTTT. The complete variable domain, with remaining parts taken from reference TRBV28 and TRBJ1-1, reads DVKVTQSSRYLVKRTGEKVFLECVQDMDHENMFWYRQDPGLGLRLIYFSYDVKMKEKGDIPEGYSVSREKKERFSLILESASTNQTSMYLCASSPTGENTEAFFGQGTRLTVV.

This clone was detected a few times. This rearrangement joins TRBV29-1 to TRBJ2-1, with TRBD2 matching 8 bases. This CDR3 region has 12 residues. Germline V gene sequence: CDR1 SQVTM, CDR2 ANQGSEA. V shed 4 bases and J 4 bases; nucleotides not matched to a gene: 0. CDR3 region: CSVASGYNEQFF. The CDR3 region has the DNA TGCAGCGTTGCTAGCGGGTACAATGAGCAGTTCTTC.

J is TRBJ1-4 and V is TRBV7-2; 9 bases map to TRBD1. CDR1 is SGHTA, CDR2 FQGNSA, per germline. J gave up 7 bases and V 3 bases, and 3 bases lay outside the gene matches. The CDR3 consists of 14 residues. The CDR3 bases are TGTGCCAGCAGCTTGGGACAGGGCCGTGAAAAACTGTTTTTT. Protein sequence: CASSLGQGREKLFF.

This rearrangement joins TRBV4-3 to TRBJ2-5, with TRBD2 matching over 12 bases. The CDR3 extends over 17 amino acids. CDR1 and CDR2 (germline): LGHNA, YSLEER. The V segment lost 0 bases and the J segment 3 bases; nucleotides outside the gene matches: 5. CDR3 nucleotide sequence: TGCGCCAGCAGCCAAGAATTTCTAGCGGGAGGGAAAGAGACCCAGTACTTC. It is translated as CASSQEFLAGGKETQYF.

There are a few counts of this clone. The chain combines TRBV27 with TRBJ1-2, with no clear D. CDR1 is MNHEY, CDR2 SMNVEV, per germline (reference sequence). The V end was cut by 1 base, the J end by 0 bases, with 6 bases between. The length of the CDR3 is 14 residues. The CDR3 sequence: CASSLLASNYGYTF. In DNA, the CDR3 is TGTGCCAGCAGTTTATTAGCCTCTAACTATGGCTACACCTTC.

The J gene is TRBJ2-1, the V gene TRBV5-1; no clear D. Germline values: CDR1 SGHRS, CDR2 YFSETQ. This CDR3 spans 13 amino acids. V shed 0 bases and J shed 7 bases, with 8 bases lying between them. This CDR3 reads CASSLGMENEQFF. The DNA for the CDR3 is TGCGCCAGCAGCTTGGGGATGGAGAATGAGCAGTTCTTC.

The chain is built from TRBV12-5 and TRBJ1-3; tentative D call: TRBD1 (6 bases). Germline V gene lookup returns CDR1 LGHNT and CDR2 FRNRAP. The CDR3 is made up of 15 amino acids. Trimming shortened V by 1 base and J by 0 bases, and 7 bases separated the two germline ends. The CDR3 nucleotides are TGTGCTAGTGGTTTGGGACAGGCCTCTGGAAACACCATATATTTT. As protein: CASGLGQASGNTIYF.

This clone was recorded a few times. The junction and the germline gene differ at one end; a read error may be behind it. The chain has TRBV6-6 and TRBJ1-2; D possibly corresponds to TRBD1 (6 bases). The CDR3 sequence is 10 residues long. Germline CDR1 reads MNHNY; CDR2 reads SVGAGI (reference sequence). CDR3 coding DNA: TGTGCCAGCAGCCTCCGGACAGAATTCTTC. This codes for CASSLRTEFF.

V and J are TRBV9 and TRBJ1-3; 8 bases map to TRBD1. With V trimmed by 0 bases and J by 1 base, 3 bases remained unmatched. Looked up from germline, CDR1 is SGDLS and CDR2 is YYNGEE. The CDR3 is 16 residues long. Here the CDR3 reads CASSVDDRGSGNTIYF. DNA of the CDR3: TGTGCCAGCAGCGTAGATGACAGGGGTTCTGGAAACACCATATATTTT.

The chain links TRBV7-9 to TRBJ2-4, with TRBD2 matching 12 bases. The CDR3 is made up of 18 amino acids. The ends lost 3 bases at V and 8 bases at J; junction bases unmatched: 14. Germline CDR1 reads SEHNR; CDR2 reads FQNEAQ (reference sequence). The CDR3 coding sequence is TGTGCCAGCAGCTTTGGCGACGCTAGCGGGAGGGAAGTAGACATTCAGTACTTC. This gives the protein CASSFGDASGREVDIQYF.

The CDR3 reads CASSPLTGAGYEQYF. The CDR3 DNA sequence: TGCGCCAGCAGCCCTTTGACAGGGGCGGGCTACGAGCAGTACTTC. The rearrangement joins TRBV5-1 to TRBJ2-7, with TRBD1 identical over 8 bases. From germline, CDR1 is SGHRS and CDR2 YFSETQ. CDR3 size: 15 residues. After removal of 4 bases from V and 3 bases from J, the junction contained 9 bases not matched to a gene.

The gene calls are TRBV28 and TRBJ1-3, with 8 bases that match TRBD1. In germline, CDR1 is MDHEN, CDR2 SYDVKM. Trimming at V came to 5 bases and at J to 2 bases, leaving 5 bases not matched to a gene. CDR3 length: 15 residues. The CDR3 DNA reads as TGTGCCAGCAGTACCGGGACAGGCACTGGAAACACCATATATTTT. Protein sequence: CASSTGTGTGNTIYF.

This clone was counted many times. The chain recombines TRBV6-5 with TRBJ1-2; no definite D call. The CDR3 has 16 residues. Germline CDR1 reads MNHEY; CDR2 reads SVGAGI. Trimming left V 0 bases short and J 3 bases short, with 14 bases between. CDR3 residues: CASSYSTGKWDYGYTF. The DNA of the CDR3 is TGTGCCAGCAGTTACTCGACCGGGAAATGGGACTATGGCTACACCTTC.

This clone was counted ten times or more. The V gene is TRBV30, the J gene TRBJ2-1, with TRBD2 matching 7 bases. The CDR3 runs 14 residues. V was pared by 7 bases and J by 0 bases, with 6 bases of the junction left unmatched. CDR1 and CDR2 from the germline V gene are GTSNPN and SVGIG (reference sequence). For the CDR3, the DNA is TGTGCCTCTGAGCGGGATAGCTCCTACAATGAGCAGTTCTTC. Translating it yields CASERDSSYNEQFF.

The chain combines TRBV5-4 with TRBJ1-3; D is unclear. The CDR3 totals 15 residues. V shed 3 bases and J shed 0 bases, with 10 bases lying between them. Per the germline V gene, CDR1 is SGHNT and CDR2 is YYREEE (reference sequence). The CDR3 reads CASSWTPSSGNTIYF. The CDR3 region has the DNA TGTGCCAGCAGCTGGACGCCGAGCTCTGGAAACACCATATATTTT. Drawing the rest from reference TRBV5-4 and TRBJ1-3, the complete variable domain is ETGVTQSPTHLIKTRGQQVTLRCSSQSGHNTVSWYQQALGQGPQFIFQYYREEENGRGNFPPRFSGLQFPNYSSELNVNALELDDSALYLCASSWTPSSGNTIYFGEGSWLTVV.

In its sample, this clone was seen many times. This chain connects TRBV6-5 to TRBJ1-5, with a tentative D call TRBD1 (5 bases). Germline CDR1 reads MNHEY; CDR2 reads SVGAGI. CDR3 length: 14 amino acids. Trimming took 8 bases from V and 4 from J, leaving 15 bases between them. The CDR3 spells CASSGRAGNQPQHF. The CDR3 DNA reads TGTGCCAGCTCGGGCAGGGCTGGGAATCAGCCCCAGCATTTT.